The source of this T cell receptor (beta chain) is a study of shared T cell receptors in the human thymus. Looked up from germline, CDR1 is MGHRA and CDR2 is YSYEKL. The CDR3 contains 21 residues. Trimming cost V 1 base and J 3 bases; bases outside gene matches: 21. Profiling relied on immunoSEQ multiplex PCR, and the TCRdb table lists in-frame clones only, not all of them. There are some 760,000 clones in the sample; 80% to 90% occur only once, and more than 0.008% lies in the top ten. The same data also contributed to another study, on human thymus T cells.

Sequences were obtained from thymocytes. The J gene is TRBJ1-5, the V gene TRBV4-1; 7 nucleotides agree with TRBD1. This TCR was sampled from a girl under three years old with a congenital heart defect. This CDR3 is CASSQGRYPGQNFEVNQPQHF. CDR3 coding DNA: TGCGCCAGCAGCCAAGGACGATACCCGGGACAGAACTTCGAAGTCAATCAGCCCCAGCATTTT.